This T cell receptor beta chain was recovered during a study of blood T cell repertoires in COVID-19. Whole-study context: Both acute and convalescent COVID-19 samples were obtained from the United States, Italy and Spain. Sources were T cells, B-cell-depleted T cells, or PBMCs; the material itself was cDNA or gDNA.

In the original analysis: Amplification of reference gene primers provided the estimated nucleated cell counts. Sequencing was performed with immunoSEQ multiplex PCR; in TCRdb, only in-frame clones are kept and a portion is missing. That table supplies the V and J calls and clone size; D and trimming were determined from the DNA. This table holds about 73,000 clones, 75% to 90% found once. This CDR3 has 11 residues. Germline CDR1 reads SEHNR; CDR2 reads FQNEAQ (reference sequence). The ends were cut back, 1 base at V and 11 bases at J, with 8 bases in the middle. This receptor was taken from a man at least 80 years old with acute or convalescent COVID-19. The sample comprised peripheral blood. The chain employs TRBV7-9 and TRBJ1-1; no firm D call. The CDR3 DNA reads TGTGCCAGCAGCTTAGACTCCAAGGCTTTCTTT. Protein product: CASSLDSKAFF.